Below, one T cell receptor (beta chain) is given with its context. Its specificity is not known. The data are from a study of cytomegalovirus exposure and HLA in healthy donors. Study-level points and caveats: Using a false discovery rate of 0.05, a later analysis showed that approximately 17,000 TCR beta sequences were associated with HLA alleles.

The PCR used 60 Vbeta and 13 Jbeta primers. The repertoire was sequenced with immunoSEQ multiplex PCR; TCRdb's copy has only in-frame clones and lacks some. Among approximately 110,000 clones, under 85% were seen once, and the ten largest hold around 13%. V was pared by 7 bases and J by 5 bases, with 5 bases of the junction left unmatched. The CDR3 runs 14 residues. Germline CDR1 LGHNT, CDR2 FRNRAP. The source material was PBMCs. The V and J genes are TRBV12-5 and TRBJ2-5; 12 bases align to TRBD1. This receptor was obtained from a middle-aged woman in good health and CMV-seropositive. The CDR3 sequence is CASAVGQGAETQYF. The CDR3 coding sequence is TGTGCTAGTGCCGTGGGACAGGGGGCTGAGACCCAGTACTTC.